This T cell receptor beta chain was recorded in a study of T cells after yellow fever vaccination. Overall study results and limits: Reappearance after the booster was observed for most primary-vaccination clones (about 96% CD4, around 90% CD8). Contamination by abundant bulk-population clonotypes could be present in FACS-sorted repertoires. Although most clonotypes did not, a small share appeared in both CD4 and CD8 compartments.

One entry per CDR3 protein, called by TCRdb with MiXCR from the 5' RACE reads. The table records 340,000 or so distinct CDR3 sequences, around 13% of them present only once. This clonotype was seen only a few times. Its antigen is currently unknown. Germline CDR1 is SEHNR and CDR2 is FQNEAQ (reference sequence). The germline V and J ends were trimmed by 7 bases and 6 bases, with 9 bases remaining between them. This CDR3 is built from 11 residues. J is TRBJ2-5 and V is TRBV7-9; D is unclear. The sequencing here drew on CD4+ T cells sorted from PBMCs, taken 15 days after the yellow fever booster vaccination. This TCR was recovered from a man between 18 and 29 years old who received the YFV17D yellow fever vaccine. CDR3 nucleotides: TGTGCCAGCACTGGGGATCAGACCCAGTACTTC. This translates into CASTGDQTQYF.